This T cell receptor beta chain was retrieved from a study of T cells in Graves' hyperthyroidism and ophthalmopathy. Hyperthyroidism of Graves' type that showed no ophthalmopathy progression within 18 months was stable. With regard to this clonotype: Its antigen remains unknown.

This CDR3 has 11 residues. CDR1 SEHNR and CDR2 FQNEAQ come from the germline V gene (reference sequence). Deletions cut 4 bases from V and 7 bases from J, with 8 bases between. Amplified TCR beta CDR3 regions came from RNA transcripts. HTBI primers were the set used in a first-round RT-PCR of the TCR CDR3. TCRdb itself ran the multiplex PCR reads through MiXCR, one entry per CDR3 protein. Of roughly 510,000 distinct CDR3 sequences listed, 20% to 25% were seen once; the top ten hold approximately 26%. Findings and limits, study-wide: Most thyroid-expanded clonotypes above 0.001 were also found in blood.

The sequencing sample was made of blood. This chain uses TRBV7-9 with TRBJ2-7, with D hard to call. The source is a man between 18 and 35 years old with Graves' hyperthyroidism. The CDR3 protein is CASSSIGEQYF. CDR3 DNA sequence: TGTGCCAGCAGCTCCATAGGGGAGCAGTACTTC. Supplemented by reference TRBV7-9 and TRBJ2-7, the full variable domain reads DTGVSQNPRHKITKRGQNVTFRCDPISEHNRLYWYRQTLGQGPEFLTYFQNEAQLEKSRLLSDRFSAERPKGSFSTLEIQRTEQGDSAMYLCASSSIGEQYFGPGTRLTVT.